This TCR beta chain appears in the sequencing data of a study of T cell responses to AZD1222 COVID-19 vaccine. General study points: CD4 TCRs linked to vaccination spanned spike, dominating at 160-218 and 743-854. It was only five to seven AZD1222 recipients who were seropositive at baseline. Donors were mostly white British, more females; clonal diversity possibly underestimated. Repertoire samples came only from after the peak T cell response.

Per the germline V gene, CDR1 is GTSNPN and CDR2 is SVGIG (reference sequence). Trimming removed 0 bases from V and 4 bases from J; junction bases left unmatched: 4. The length of the CDR3 is 15 residues. The sample holds a few counts of this clone. Its antigen is still unknown. Clones were read by immunoSEQ multiplex PCR, and TCRdb kept only the in-frame ones, dropping some. The sample holds about 130,000 clones, roughly 87% seen once. This receptor was taken from an adult in good health. The gene calls are TRBV30 and TRBJ2-2, with TRBD2 identical over 8 bases. The specimen was peripheral blood, collected on day 0 of MenACWY control vaccination. The CDR3 protein is CAWSVPGRATGELFF. Here the CDR3 DNA reads TGTGCCTGGAGTGTACCCGGGAGGGCCACCGGGGAGCTGTTTTTT.